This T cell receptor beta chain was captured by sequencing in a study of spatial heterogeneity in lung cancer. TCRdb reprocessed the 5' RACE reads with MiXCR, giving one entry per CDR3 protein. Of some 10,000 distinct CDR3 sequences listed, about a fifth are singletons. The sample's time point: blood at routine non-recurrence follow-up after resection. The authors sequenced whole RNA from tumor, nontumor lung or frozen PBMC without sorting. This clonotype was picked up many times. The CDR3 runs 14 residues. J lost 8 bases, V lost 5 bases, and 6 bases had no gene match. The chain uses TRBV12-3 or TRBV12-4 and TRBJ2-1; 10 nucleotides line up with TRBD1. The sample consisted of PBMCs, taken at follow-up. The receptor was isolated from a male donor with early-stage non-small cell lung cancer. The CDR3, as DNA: TGTGCCAGCAGTCTGGGACAGGGGAGATATGAGCAGTTCTTC. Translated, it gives CASSLGQGRYEQFF.